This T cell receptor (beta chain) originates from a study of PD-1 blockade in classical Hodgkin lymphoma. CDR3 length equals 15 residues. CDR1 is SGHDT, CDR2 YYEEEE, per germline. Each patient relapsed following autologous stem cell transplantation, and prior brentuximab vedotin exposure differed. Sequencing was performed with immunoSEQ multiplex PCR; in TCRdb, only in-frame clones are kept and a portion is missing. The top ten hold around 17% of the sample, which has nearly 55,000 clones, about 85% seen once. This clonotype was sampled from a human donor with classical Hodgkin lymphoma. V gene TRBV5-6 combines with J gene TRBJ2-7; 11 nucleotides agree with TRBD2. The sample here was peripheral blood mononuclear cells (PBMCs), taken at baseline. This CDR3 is CASSKLAGDSNEQYV. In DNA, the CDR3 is TGTGCCAGCAGCAAACTAGCGGGAGACTCCAACGAGCAGTACGTC.